The rows below give T cell receptor beta chains drawn from one sample of a study of identical twins. TCRdb passed the 5' RACE reads through MiXCR, listing each CDR3 protein once. Of around 670,000 distinct CDR3 sequences in the sample, around 6% were seen once. Source material: naive T cells sorted from blood. The receptor set was obtained from a young man in good health. Both conserved end residues are part of each CDR3. The order of the fields is J gene, CDR3 length, V gene, clone size, D gene, CDR3 protein, CDR3 DNA. A D gene is named only where the DNA matches it firmly. Some rows have no size entry. The others give once, few or many, or a class for an expanded clone.

TRBJ2-4	17	TRBV11-1	many	TRBD2	CASSLAGAGTQVNIQYF	TGTGCCAGCAGCTTAGCCGGAGCGGGAACGCAGGTGAACATTCAGTACTTC
TRBJ2-3	15	TRBV6-4	many	.	CASSVQGRSTDTQYF	TGTGCCAGCAGTGTACAGGGACGGAGCACAGATACGCAGTATTTT
TRBJ1-1	11	TRBV12-3/TRBV12-4	.	.	CASSVGDGAFF	TGTGCCAGCAGTGTTGGTGATGGAGCTTTCTTT
TRBJ1-5	14	TRBV12-3/TRBV12-4	many	.	CASSLSQINQPQHF	TGTGCCAGCAGTTTGAGCCAGATCAATCAGCCCCAGCATTTT
TRBJ2-7	15	TRBV12-3/TRBV12-4	many	TRBD2	CASSPFSGRAWEQYF	TGTGCCAGCAGTCCCTTTAGCGGGAGGGCCTGGGAGCAGTACTTC
TRBJ2-3	15	TRBV20-1	many	TRBD1	CSAQPGGRFIDTQYF	TGCAGTGCACAACCAGGGGGCAGGTTCATAGATACGCAGTATTTT
TRBJ2-7	14	TRBV7-2	few	.	CASSPRALSHEQYF	TGTGCCAGCAGCCCCCGGGCCCTTAGCCACGAGCAGTACTTC
TRBJ2-1	14	TRBV7-2	many	.	CASSHQTLGNEQFF	TGTGCCAGCAGCCATCAGACGTTGGGCAATGAGCAGTTCTTC
TRBJ2-5	16	TRBV15	many	.	CATSRVPTLLQETQYF	TGTGCCACCAGCAGAGTCCCGACGTTGCTCCAAGAGACCCAGTACTTC
TRBJ2-1	16	TRBV5-5	many	TRBD2	CASSLGGGRASNEQFF	TGTGCCAGCAGCTTGGGGGGCGGGAGGGCCTCAAATGAGCAGTTCTTC
TRBJ2-1	17	TRBV5-1	many	TRBD2	CASSLTVLAGGRNEQFF	TGCGCCAGCAGCTTGACTGTTCTAGCGGGAGGGAGGAATGAGCAGTTCTTC
TRBJ2-5	14	TRBV12-3/TRBV12-4	many	.	CASSFRRARGTQYF	TGTGCCAGCAGTTTTAGGAGGGCGAGGGGGACCCAGTACTTC
TRBJ2-1	12	TRBV6-2/TRBV6-3	few	.	CASSSGRREQFF	TGTGCCAGCAGCTCCGGACGCAGGGAGCAGTTCTTC
TRBJ2-1	13	TRBV2	.	.	CASSPQGLDEQFF	TGTGCCAGCAGCCCCCAGGGGTTGGATGAGCAGTTCTTC
TRBJ1-2	15	TRBV21-1	few	.	CASSKVVQGCYGYTF	TGTGCCAGCAGCAAAGTGGTACAGGGGTGCTATGGCTACACCTTC
TRBJ2-3	11	TRBV20-1	many	.	CSAADGDTQYF	TGCAGTGCGGCGGACGGCGATACGCAGTATTTT
TRBJ2-5	13	TRBV6-5	.	.	CASRLQVWETQYF	TGTGCCAGCAGGTTACAGGTGTGGGAGACCCAGTACTTC